Following are 3 T cell receptor beta chains from one sample sequenced in a study of identical twins. Via MiXCR, TCRdb re-called the 5' RACE reads, giving one row per CDR3 protein. The table has some 250,000 distinct CDR3 sequences, approximately 7.1% seen once. The same data also went into a second study, on T cells expressing NK-cell markers.

Material: CD8+ T cells sorted from blood. These receptors were taken from a woman aged 18-29 years in good health.

This clonotype appeared a few times. The chain recombines TRBV19 with TRBJ2-1; D perhaps matches TRBD1 (7 bases). Trimming took 6 bases from V and 7 from J, leaving 28 bases between them. The CDR3 contains 18 residues. CDR1 is LNHDA, CDR2 SQIVND, per germline (reference sequence). The CDR3 loop reads CASSGGPIRGGRQNEQFF. Here the CDR3 DNA reads TGTGCCAGTAGCGGGGGTCCGATCCGAGGGGGCAGACAGAATGAGCAGTTCTTC.

The V gene is TRBV5-1, the J gene TRBJ1-2, with 7 bases lining up with TRBD1. Per germline, CDR1 SGHRS and CDR2 YFSETQ. This CDR3 is built from 13 residues. With 4 bases clipped from V and 8 bases from J, the junction kept 8 bases outside the gene matches. CDR3 region: CASSPPTGIGYTF. The CDR3 DNA reads as TGCGCCAGCAGCCCTCCGACAGGGATCGGCTACACCTTC.

With regard to this clonotype: Germline is not matched at one junction end, which may reflect a read error. This chain links TRBV7-2 with TRBJ1-1; D is unclear. CDR1 and CDR2 from the germline V gene are SGHTA and FQGNSA. The CDR3 is 13 residues long. The DNA of the CDR3 is TGTGCCGGCAGACCCGTAATGAACACTGAAGCTTTCTTT. Protein sequence: CAGRPVMNTEAFF.